What follows are 29 T cell receptor beta chains derived from one specimen sequenced in a study of T cells in Graves' hyperthyroidism and ophthalmopathy. Authors of the study amplified TCR beta CDR3 regions from RNA transcripts. The TCR CDR3 was amplified in a first-round RT-PCR using the HTBI primer set. TCRdb redid the calling of the multiplex PCR reads with MiXCR, one entry per CDR3 protein. The sample lists about 530,000 distinct CDR3 sequences, over 15% occurring once. Sample: blood. These receptors were collected from a woman in her late teens or twenties with Graves' ophthalmopathy.

The rearrangement joins TRBV7-9 to TRBJ1-5, with TRBD1 matching over 8 bases. The CDR3 contains 16 residues. J lost 6 bases, V lost 5 bases, and 12 bases had no gene match. Germline V gene data show CDR1 as SEHNR and CDR2 as FQNEAQ (reference sequence). CDR3 nucleotide sequence: TGTGCCAGCAGCGACACCGGGACAGGCGCAGGTCAGCCCCAGCATTTT. It codes for CASSDTGTGAGQPQHF.

The rearrangement uses TRBV10-3 and TRBJ1-5; D unresolved. Between the trimmed V and J ends, which lost 3 bases and 6 bases, there was a span of 6 bases. This CDR3 has 12 amino acids. Germline V gene sequence: CDR1 ENHRY, CDR2 SYGVKD. CDR3 bases: TGTGCCATCAGTGAACCTGGTCAGCCCCAGCATTTT. This translates into CAISEPGQPQHF.

This clonotype was counted between two and nine times. The chain carries TRBV15 and TRBJ1-6; unclear D gene. The CDR3 totals 17 residues. Per germline, CDR1 LNHNV and CDR2 YYDKDF (reference sequence). The V end lost 0 bases, the J end lost 9 bases, and 18 bases lay between the germline ends. For the CDR3, the DNA is TGTGCCACCAGCAGAGAGATCCTTGACCCATCGGGTTCACCCCTCCACTTT. It translates to CATSREILDPSGSPLHF.

This clonotype has ten or more counts. The chain carries TRBV12-3 or TRBV12-4 and TRBJ2-1, with TRBD2 matching over 13 bases. The CDR3 has 17 amino acids. Trimming cost V 2 bases and J 5 bases; bases outside gene matches: 6. The CDR3 loop reads CASSLLSGLAGNNEQFF. Written as DNA, the CDR3 is TGTGCCAGCAGTTTACTCTCGGGACTAGCGGGGAACAATGAGCAGTTCTTC.

This clonotype was picked up many times. The chain employs TRBV27 and TRBJ1-5; the D is unclear. Germline CDR1 reads MNHEY; CDR2 reads SMNVEV (reference sequence). CDR3 length: 17 residues. V lost 5 bases to trimming and J lost 3 bases, with 20 bases between them. The CDR3 DNA reads as TGTGCCAGCAGTCCCCGAACCCTAGTGATTGACAATCAGCCCCAGCATTTT. Protein product: CASSPRTLVIDNQPQHF.

There are many counts of this clonotype. The V call is TRBV5-8, the J call TRBJ2-3, with D maybe TRBD2 (5 bases). Deletions cut 0 bases from V and 0 bases from J, with 14 bases between. This CDR3 region has 17 residues. Germline V lookup: CDR1 SGHTS, CDR2 YDEGEE. CDR3: CASSLDSSGPSTDTQYF. The CDR3 DNA is TGTGCCAGCAGCTTGGACTCCAGCGGCCCTAGCACAGATACGCAGTATTTT.

In its sample, this clonotype was seen many times. The chain is built from TRBV28 and TRBJ1-6, with a weak D call TRBD1 (5 bases). The germline V gene encodes CDR1 MDHEN and CDR2 SYDVKM. The CDR3 totals 14 residues. Deletions cut 3 bases from V and 10 bases from J, with 13 bases between. The CDR3 DNA follows: TGTGCCAGCAGTTTGCCAGGGATCGGATCACCCCTCCACTTT. This encodes CASSLPGIGSPLHF.

About this clonotype itself: This may stem from a read error, because a much larger clone lies one nucleotide away. V usage is TRBV15 and J usage is TRBJ2-5, with D tentatively TRBD2 (6 bases). CDR1 and CDR2 (germline): LNHNV, YYDKDF (reference sequence). Trimming left V 1 base short and J 2 bases short, with 14 bases between. This CDR3 has 16 amino acids. Here the CDR3 reads CATSRGNLGTQETQYF. CDR3 sequence (DNA): TGTGCCACCAGCAGAGGCAACCTCGGGACTCAAGAGACCCAGTACTTC. The entire variable domain, with the rest obtained from reference TRBV15 and TRBJ2-5, is as follows: DAMVIQNPRYQVTQFGKPVTLSCSQTLNHNVMYWYQQKSSQAPKLLFHYYDKDFNNEADTPDNFQSRRPNTSFCFLDIRSPGLGDTAMYLCATSRGNLGTQETQYFGPGTRLLVL.

The rearrangement links TRBV7-9 to TRBJ1-1, with D unresolved. V lost 7 bases to trimming and J lost 5 bases, with 11 bases between them. The CDR3 is 12 residues long. From germline, CDR1 is SEHNR and CDR2 FQNEAQ (reference sequence). The chain's CDR3 is CASTYTGTEAFF. CDR3 coding DNA: TGTGCCAGCACTTATACTGGTACTGAAGCTTTCTTT.

This clonotype was observed many times. The genes are TRBV7-8 and TRBJ1-1; no firm D call. V gave up 1 base and J gave up 0 bases, with 15 bases separating them. CDR1 is SGHVS, CDR2 FQNEAQ, per germline. The CDR3 length is 17 residues. This chain's CDR3 is CASSLVPPGFMNTEAFF. CDR3 nucleotides: TGTGCCAGCAGCTTAGTTCCCCCCGGGTTTATGAACACTGAAGCTTTCTTT. The full variable domain, in which reference TRBV7-8 and TRBJ1-1 provide the parts outside the CDR3, is GAGVSQSPRYKVAKRGQDVALRCDPISGHVSLFWYQQALGQGPEFLTYFQNEAQLDKSGLPSDRFFAERPEGSVSTLKIQRTQQEDSAVYLCASSLVPPGFMNTEAFFGQGTRLTVV.

In this sample, this clonotype turned up a few times. DNA for the CDR3: TGTGCCAGCAGCTATACGGACAGGCTAAATTCACCCCTCCACTTT. The encoded protein is CASSYTDRLNSPLHF. V is TRBV5-8 and J is TRBJ1-6, with 7 bases fitting TRBD1. The V gene end was trimmed by 3 bases and the J gene end by 7 bases; junction bases not matched to a gene: 7. Germline V gene lookup returns CDR1 SGHTS and CDR2 YDEGEE. The CDR3 has 15 residues.

As for this clonotype: One base away lies a much larger clone, so this may be a sequencing read error. The chain couples TRBV5-5 to TRBJ2-1; TRBD2 matches at 7 bases. There are 14 residues in the CDR3. The V gene's germline CDR1 is SGHKS and CDR2 YYEKEE (reference sequence). The CDR3 bases are TGTGCCAGCACCCTTAGTTGGGACTACAATGAGCAGCTCTTC. Its translation is CASTLSWDYNEQLF. Full variable domain (outside the CDR3, taken from reference TRBV5-5 and TRBJ2-1): DAGVTQSPTHLIKTRGQQVTLRCSPISGHKSVSWYQQVLGQGPQFIFQYYEKEERGRGNFPDRFSARQFPNYSSELNVNALLLGDSALYLCASTLSWDYNEQLFGPGTRLTVL.

Ten or more counts support this clonotype. The chain employs TRBV7-2 and TRBJ2-3; the match to TRBD2 covers 7 bases. Losses at the gene ends were 1 base for V and 1 base for J; bases not matched to a gene: 2. CDR1 is SGHTA, CDR2 FQGNSA, per germline. The CDR3 runs to 15 residues. CDR3 residues: CASSLVGGGTDTQYF. As DNA, the CDR3 is TGTGCCAGCAGCTTAGTTGGGGGGGGCACAGATACGCAGTATTTT. Full variable domain (remainder filled in from reference TRBV7-2 and TRBJ2-3): GAGVSQSPSNKVTEKGKDVELRCDPISGHTALYWYRQSLGQGLEFLIYFQGNSAPDKSGLPSDRFSAERTGGSVSTLTIQRTQQEDSAVYLCASSLVGGGTDTQYFGPGTRLTVL.

There are many counts of this clonotype. The gene calls are TRBV7-3 and TRBJ2-1; 14 positions agree with TRBD2. Germline lookup yields CDR1 SGHTA and CDR2 FQGTGA. V lost 2 bases to trimming and J lost 9 bases; unmatched junction nucleotides: 6. The CDR3 loop spans 16 amino acids. Here the CDR3 reads CASSLGLAGGKGEQFF. CDR3 DNA: TGTGCCAGCAGCTTAGGACTAGCGGGGGGCAAGGGTGAGCAGTTCTTC.

In nucleotides, the CDR3 is TGTGCCAGCAGCGTAGTGATGGGCGAGACCCAGTACTTC. It is translated as CASSVVMGETQYF. V gene TRBV9 combines with J gene TRBJ2-5; no firm D call. This CDR3 region has 13 residues. V was pared by 0 bases and J by 5 bases, with 8 bases between. Germline CDR1 SGDLS, CDR2 YYNGEE.

This clonotype has a count of ten or more. This sequence joins TRBV12-3 or TRBV12-4 and TRBJ1-5, with D uncertain. CDR3 size: 14 residues. The V end was cut by 5 bases, the J end by 6 bases, with 14 bases between. CDR3 amino acids: CASSLQEGVQPQHF. DNA for the CDR3: TGTGCCAGCAGTCTACAAGAGGGAGTTCAGCCCCAGCATTTT.

This clonotype was detected many times. This rearrangement joins TRBV30 to TRBJ2-1, with D perhaps matching TRBD2 (8 bases). From germline, CDR1 is GTSNPN and CDR2 SVGIG (reference sequence). Trimming pared 8 bases from V and 5 bases from J, leaving 22 bases between. The CDR3 runs 15 residues. This CDR3 reads CALQGSGGPHNEQFF. The CDR3 DNA reads as TGTGCCCTACAGGGGTCGGGAGGGCCCCACAATGAGCAGTTCTTC.

The chain links TRBV7-9 to TRBJ2-3; 8 nucleotides line up with TRBD1. CDR1 and CDR2 (germline): SEHNR, FQNEAQ (reference sequence). Unmatched junction bases numbered 9, after V lost 5 bases and J lost 5 bases. The CDR3 runs 15 residues. CDR3 amino acids: CASSPGTGSIDTQYF. The CDR3 DNA follows: TGTGCCAGCAGCCCCGGGACAGGCAGTATAGATACGCAGTATTTT. The variable domain in full, completed from reference TRBV7-9 and TRBJ2-3, reads DTGVSQNPRHKITKRGQNVTFRCDPISEHNRLYWYRQTLGQGPEFLTYFQNEAQLEKSRLLSDRFSAERPKGSFSTLEIQRTEQGDSAMYLCASSPGTGSIDTQYFGPGTRLTVL.

This clonotype was detected a few times. The rearrangement links TRBV4-2 to TRBJ2-1, with a possible D match to TRBD2 (5 bases). The CDR3 length is 15 residues. V lost 0 bases to trimming and J lost 8 bases, with 14 bases between them. Per the germline V gene, CDR1 is LGHNA and CDR2 is YNFKEQ. For the CDR3, the DNA is TGTGCCAGCAGCCAAGACGGGAAAACCAGAGATGAGCAGTTCTTC. Translation: CASSQDGKTRDEQFF.

This clonotype has only a few counts. This chain joins TRBV5-1 and TRBJ1-2; no clear D. Trimming cost V 0 bases and J 6 bases, with 12 bases left between them. This CDR3 spans 14 amino acids. Germline V gene data show CDR1 as SGHRS and CDR2 as YFSETQ. CDR3 protein: CASSLAWERNGYTF. The CDR3 DNA is TGCGCCAGCAGCTTGGCCTGGGAAAGGAATGGCTACACCTTC.

This clonotype was seen repeatedly, ten times or more. The V call is TRBV28, the J call TRBJ1-1; D call uncertain. Trimming took off 4 bases at V and 10 bases at J, with 13 bases between the two ends. Germline CDR1 is MDHEN and CDR2 is SYDVKM. The length of the CDR3 is 12 residues. DNA for the CDR3: TGTGCCAGCAGTTCCTTAGGACCTGGAGCTTTCTTT. Its translation: CASSSLGPGAFF.

This clonotype was observed a handful of times. The chain is built from TRBV5-8 and TRBJ1-6; 7 bases fit TRBD1. This CDR3 has 12 amino acids. J gave up 6 bases and V 7 bases, and 1 base lay outside the gene matches. In germline, CDR1 is SGHTS, CDR2 YDEGEE. The CDR3 region is CASGTVNSPLHF. CDR3 bases: TGTGCCAGCGGGACAGTTAATTCACCCCTCCACTTT.

This clonotype appeared many times. The V call is TRBV12-3 or TRBV12-4, the J call TRBJ1-6, with a tentative D call TRBD1 (5 bases). The CDR3 contains 13 residues. V lost 6 bases to trimming and J lost 6 bases, with 9 bases between them. The CDR3 nucleotides are TGTGCCAGCAGGGGGGGACTTAATTCACCCCTCCACTTT. It translates to CASRGGLNSPLHF.

This clonotype has only one observation. V and J are TRBV19 and TRBJ2-3, with unresolved D. The germline gives CDR1 LNHDA, CDR2 SQIVND (reference sequence). V dropped 3 bases and J dropped 1 base, with 11 bases sitting between them. The CDR3 length is 15 residues. CDR3 sequence (DNA): TGTGCCAGTAGTATCGTGACAAGCGGCACAGATACGCAGTATTTT. Its translation: CASSIVTSGTDTQYF. The full variable domain, completed using reference TRBV19 and TRBJ2-3, is DGGITQSPKYLFRKEGQNVTLSCEQNLNHDAMYWYRQDPGQGLRLIYYSQIVNDFQKGDIAEGYSVSREKKESFPLTVTSAQKNPTAFYLCASSIVTSGTDTQYFGPGTRLTVL.

V gene TRBV10-3 combines with J gene TRBJ1-2, with 7 bases fitting TRBD1. The V gene's germline CDR1 is ENHRY and CDR2 SYGVKD. V trimming: 1 base; J trimming: 7 bases; junction bases outside the gene matches: 3. The CDR3 loop spans 13 amino acids. The CDR3 spells CAISELQGLGYTF. The CDR3, as DNA: TGTGCCATCAGTGAGTTACAGGGGCTTGGCTACACCTTC.

The J gene is TRBJ1-5, the V gene TRBV7-8; 8 positions match TRBD1. J was trimmed by 9 bases and V by 5 bases; bases with no gene match: 9. Looked up from germline, CDR1 is SGHVS and CDR2 is FQNEAQ. The CDR3 spans 14 residues. The chain's CDR3 is CASSIGTGDLPQHF. The CDR3, as DNA: TGTGCCAGCAGCATAGGGACAGGTGATCTGCCCCAGCATTTT.

This clonotype occurred many times. This rearrangement joins TRBV7-9 to TRBJ2-2; 10 bases map to TRBD2. The CDR3 contains 19 residues. The germline V gene encodes CDR1 SEHNR and CDR2 FQNEAQ (reference sequence). The ends lost 5 bases at V and 4 bases at J; junction bases unmatched: 16. The CDR3 sequence: CASSVGRAGGPSGTGELFF. CDR3 coding DNA: TGTGCCAGCAGCGTCGGTCGAGCGGGAGGGCCTTCGGGCACCGGGGAGCTGTTTTTT.

V and J are TRBV18 and TRBJ1-1; D remains ambiguous. The V gene lost 2 bases and the J gene lost 0 bases, with 7 bases spanning the gap. The CDR3 covers 14 residues. Germline values: CDR1 KGHSH, CDR2 LQKENI. The DNA of the CDR3 is TGTGCCAGCTCACCAAACACTCTGAACACTGAAGCTTTCTTT. Its translation: CASSPNTLNTEAFF.

A few counts support this clonotype. This chain joins TRBV4-1 and TRBJ1-1; 7 bases align to TRBD1. There are 18 residues in the CDR3. Losses at the gene ends were 1 base for V and 0 bases for J; bases not matched to a gene: 11. The germline V gene encodes CDR1 MGHRA and CDR2 YSYEKL. The CDR3 coding sequence is TGCGCCAGCAGCCAAGTCCCAGGGGGTCTTGGGGTGAACACTGAAGCTTTCTTT. The encoded protein is CASSQVPGGLGVNTEAFF.